This T cell receptor (beta chain) derives from a study of PD-1 blockade in classical Hodgkin lymphoma. Study-wide results and limits: Repertoire differences have undefined causes, possibly disease activity or prior therapy. Healthy donors were reported to have higher baseline TCR diversity than newly diagnosed patients.

The CDR3 length is 15 residues. Germline CDR1 reads SGHTA; CDR2 reads FQGNSA. J was trimmed by 5 bases and V by 2 bases; bases with no gene match: 8. Generated by immunoSEQ multiplex PCR, the TCRdb table keeps only in-frame clones and is missing some. The sample yields some 70,000 clones, about 94% seen once. About this clone itself: Its antigen remains unidentified.

The time point is: newly diagnosed, previously untreated cHL patient sample. The authors used newly diagnosed, untreated classical Hodgkin lymphoma PBMCs as comparison. The chain links TRBV7-2 to TRBJ2-7; 8 bases are a match to TRBD2. Sequenced sample: peripheral blood mononuclear cells (PBMCs). This TCR came from a human donor with classical Hodgkin lymphoma. The CDR3 here is CASSLYGTSLNEQYF. The CDR3 coding sequence is TGTGCCAGCAGCTTATATGGGACTAGTCTCAACGAGCAGTACTTC.